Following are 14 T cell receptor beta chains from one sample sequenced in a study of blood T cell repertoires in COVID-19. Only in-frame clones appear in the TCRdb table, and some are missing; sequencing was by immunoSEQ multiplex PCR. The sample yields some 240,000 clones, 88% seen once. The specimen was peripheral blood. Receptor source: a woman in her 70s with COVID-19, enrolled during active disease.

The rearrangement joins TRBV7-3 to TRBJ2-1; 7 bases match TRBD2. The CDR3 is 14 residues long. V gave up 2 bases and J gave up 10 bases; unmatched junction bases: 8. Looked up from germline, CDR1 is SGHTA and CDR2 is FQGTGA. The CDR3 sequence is CASSLFAGEGEQFF. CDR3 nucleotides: TGTGCCAGCAGCTTATTTGCGGGAGAGGGGGAGCAGTTCTTC.

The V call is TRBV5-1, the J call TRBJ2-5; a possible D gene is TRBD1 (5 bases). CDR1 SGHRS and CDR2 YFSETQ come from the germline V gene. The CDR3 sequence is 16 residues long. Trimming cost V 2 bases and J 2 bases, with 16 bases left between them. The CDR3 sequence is CASSLGQGGPQETQYF. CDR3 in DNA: TGCGCCAGCAGCTTAGGGCAGGGTGGGCCGCAAGAGACCCAGTACTTC. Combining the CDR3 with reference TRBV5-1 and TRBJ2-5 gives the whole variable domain KAGVTQTPRYLIKTRGQQVTLSCSPISGHRSVSWYQQTPGQGLQFLFEYFSETQRNKGNFPGRFSGRQFSNSRSEMNVSTLELGDSALYLCASSLGQGGPQETQYFGPGTRLLVL.

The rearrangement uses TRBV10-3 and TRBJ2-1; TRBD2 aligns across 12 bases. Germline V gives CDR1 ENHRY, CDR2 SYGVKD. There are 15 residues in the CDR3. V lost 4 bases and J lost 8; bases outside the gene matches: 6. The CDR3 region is CAISGASGRADEQFF. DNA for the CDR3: TGTGCCATCAGTGGGGCTAGCGGGAGGGCTGATGAGCAGTTCTTC.

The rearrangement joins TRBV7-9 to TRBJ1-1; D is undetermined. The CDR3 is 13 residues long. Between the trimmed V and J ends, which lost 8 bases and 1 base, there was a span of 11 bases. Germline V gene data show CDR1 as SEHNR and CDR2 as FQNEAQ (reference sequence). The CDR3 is CASSGNRNTEAFF. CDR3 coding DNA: TGTGCCAGCTCGGGGAACCGGAACACTGAAGCTTTCTTT.

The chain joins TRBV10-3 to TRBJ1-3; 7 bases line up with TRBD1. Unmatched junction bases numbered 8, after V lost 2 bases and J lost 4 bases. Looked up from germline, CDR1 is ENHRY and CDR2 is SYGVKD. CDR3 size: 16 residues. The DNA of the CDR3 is TGTGCCATCAGTGAGGCCGACAGGGCTGCCGGAAACACCATATATTTT. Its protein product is CAISEADRAAGNTIYF.

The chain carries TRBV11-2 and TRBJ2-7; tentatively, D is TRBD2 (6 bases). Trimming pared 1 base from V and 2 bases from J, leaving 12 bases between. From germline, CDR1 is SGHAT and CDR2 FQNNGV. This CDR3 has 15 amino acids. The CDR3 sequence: CASSLAGGTTYEQYF. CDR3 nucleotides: TGTGCCAGCAGCTTAGCGGGCGGGACCACCTACGAGCAGTACTTC.

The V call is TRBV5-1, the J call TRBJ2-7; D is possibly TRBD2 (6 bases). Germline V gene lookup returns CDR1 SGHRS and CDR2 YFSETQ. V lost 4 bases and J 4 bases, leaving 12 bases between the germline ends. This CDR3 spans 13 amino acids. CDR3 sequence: CASSKGTVYEQYF. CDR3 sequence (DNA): TGCGCCAGCAGCAAGGGGACTGTATACGAGCAGTACTTC. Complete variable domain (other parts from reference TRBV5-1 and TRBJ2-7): KAGVTQTPRYLIKTRGQQVTLSCSPISGHRSVSWYQQTPGQGLQFLFEYFSETQRNKGNFPGRFSGRQFSNSRSEMNVSTLELGDSALYLCASSKGTVYEQYFGPGTRLTVT.

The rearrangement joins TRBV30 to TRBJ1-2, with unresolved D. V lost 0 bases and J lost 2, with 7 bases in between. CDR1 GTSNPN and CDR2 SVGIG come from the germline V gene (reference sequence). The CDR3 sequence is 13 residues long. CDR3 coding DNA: TGTGCCTGGAGTGTGGCGGAGAACTATGGCTACACCTTC. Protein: CAWSVAENYGYTF. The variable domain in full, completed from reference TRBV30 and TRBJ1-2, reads SQTIHQWPATLVQPVGSPLSLECTVEGTSNPNLYWYRQAAGRGLQLLFYSVGIGQISSEVPQNLSASRPQDRQFILSSKKLLLSDSGFYLCAWSVAENYGYTFGSGTRLTVV.

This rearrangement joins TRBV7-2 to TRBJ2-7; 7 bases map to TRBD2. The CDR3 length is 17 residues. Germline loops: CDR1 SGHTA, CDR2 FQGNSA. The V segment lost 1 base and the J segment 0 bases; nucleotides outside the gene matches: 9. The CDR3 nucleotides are TGTGCCAGCAGCTTAGTAGCGGGCAGGTACTACTCCTACGAGCAGTACTTC. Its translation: CASSLVAGRYYSYEQYF.

The chain's CDR3 is CASSQDFWSEQYF. CDR3 in DNA: TGCGCCAGCAGCCAAGATTTTTGGAGTGAGCAGTACTTC. This chain links TRBV4-1 with TRBJ2-7; unclear D gene. Germline assignment: CDR1 MGHRA and CDR2 YSYEKL. V shed 0 bases and J shed 7 bases, with 10 bases lying between them. The CDR3 is 13 amino acids.

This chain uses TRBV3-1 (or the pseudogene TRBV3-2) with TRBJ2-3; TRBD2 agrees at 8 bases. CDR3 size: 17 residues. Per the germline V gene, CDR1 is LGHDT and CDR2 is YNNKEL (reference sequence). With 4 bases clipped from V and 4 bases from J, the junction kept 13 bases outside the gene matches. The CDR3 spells CASSPRLARAWADTQYF. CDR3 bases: TGTGCCAGCAGCCCCCGACTAGCGAGAGCTTGGGCAGATACGCAGTATTTT.

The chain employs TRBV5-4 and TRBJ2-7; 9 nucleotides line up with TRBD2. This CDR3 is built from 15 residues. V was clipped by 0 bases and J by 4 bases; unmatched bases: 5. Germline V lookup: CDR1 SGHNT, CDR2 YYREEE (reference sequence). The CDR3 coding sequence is TGTGCCAGCAGCTTGGGATTAGCGGGAGTATACGAGCAGTACTTC. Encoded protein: CASSLGLAGVYEQYF.

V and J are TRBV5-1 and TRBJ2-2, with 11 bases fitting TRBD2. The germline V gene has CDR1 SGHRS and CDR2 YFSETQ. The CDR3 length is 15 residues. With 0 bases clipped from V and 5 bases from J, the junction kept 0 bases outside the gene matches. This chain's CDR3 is CASSLVAGGTGELFF. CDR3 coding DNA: TGCGCCAGCAGCTTGGTAGCGGGAGGGACCGGGGAGCTGTTTTTT.

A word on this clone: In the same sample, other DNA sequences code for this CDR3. In DNA form, the CDR3 reads TGTGCCAGCTCACCACCGGGGGGGAACACTGAAGCTTTCTTT. Its protein is CASSPPGGNTEAFF. V is TRBV18 and J is TRBJ1-1; TRBD1 might be the D (5 bases). There are 14 residues in the CDR3. Trimming took off 0 bases at V and 1 base at J, with 6 bases between the two ends. Per germline, CDR1 KGHSH and CDR2 LQKENI.